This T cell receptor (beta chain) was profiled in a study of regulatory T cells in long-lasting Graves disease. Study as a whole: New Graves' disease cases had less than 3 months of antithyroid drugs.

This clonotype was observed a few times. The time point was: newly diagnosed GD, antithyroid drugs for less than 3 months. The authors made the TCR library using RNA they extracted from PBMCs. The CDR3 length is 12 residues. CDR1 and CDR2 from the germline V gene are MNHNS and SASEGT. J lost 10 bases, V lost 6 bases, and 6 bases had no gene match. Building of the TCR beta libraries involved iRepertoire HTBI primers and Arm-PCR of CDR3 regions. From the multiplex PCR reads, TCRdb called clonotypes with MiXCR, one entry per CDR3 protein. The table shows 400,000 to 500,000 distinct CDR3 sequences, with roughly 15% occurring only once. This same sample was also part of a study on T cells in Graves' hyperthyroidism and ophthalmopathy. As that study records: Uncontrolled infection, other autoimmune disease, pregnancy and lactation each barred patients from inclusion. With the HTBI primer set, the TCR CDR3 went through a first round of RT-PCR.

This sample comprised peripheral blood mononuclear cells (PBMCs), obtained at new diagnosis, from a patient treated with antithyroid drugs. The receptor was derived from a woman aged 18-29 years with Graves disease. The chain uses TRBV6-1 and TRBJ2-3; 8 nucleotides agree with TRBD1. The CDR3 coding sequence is TGTGCCAGCAGCTCGGACAGGGCTCCGCAGTATTTT. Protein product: CASSSDRAPQYF.